This TCR beta chain appears in the sequencing data of a study of regulatory T cells in long-lasting Graves disease. Study-level findings and limits: Preferential use of TRBV28, TRBJ1-2 and TRBJ2-5 was seen in persistent disease. TCR diversity was lower in persistent Graves' patients (versus newly diagnosed ones).

CDR1 DFQATT and CDR2 SNEGSKA come from the germline V gene (reference sequence). The length of the CDR3 is 13 residues. The V gene lost 4 bases and the J gene lost 6 bases, with 13 bases spanning the gap. Time point specified: newly diagnosed GD, antithyroid drugs for less than 3 months. PBMC-derived RNA was used for the TCR library. Researchers made TCR beta libraries by using iRepertoire HTBI primers and running Arm-PCR on CDR3 regions. Authors' methods: The samples included around 62 TRBV and more than 12 TRBJ segments. TCRdb processed the multiplex PCR reads anew with MiXCR; each CDR3 protein has one entry. TCRdb, not the original authors, processed these V and J calls. There are 350,000 to 450,000 distinct CDR3 sequences in the sample; approximately 15% occur only once, and around 27% lies in the top ten. To note about this clonotype: Antigen specificity is unknown.

These records were also assigned to another study, of T cells in Graves' hyperthyroidism and ophthalmopathy. As that report states: Blood also carried most thyroid clonotypes expanded above 0.001.

The TCR was taken from a middle-aged man with Graves disease. This chain joins TRBV20-1 and TRBJ2-4; tentative D call: TRBD2 (7 bases). Sequenced here: peripheral blood mononuclear cells (PBMCs), sampled at new diagnosis, from a patient treated with antithyroid drugs. In DNA, the CDR3 is TGCAGTGCTACCCCGGCGGGGGCAAACATTCAGTACTTC. It translates to CSATPAGANIQYF.